The present TCR beta chain was sequenced within a study of cytomegalovirus exposure and HLA in healthy donors. CDR1 is LNHDA and CDR2 is SQIVND in the germline V gene (reference sequence). V lost 10 bases and J 4 bases, leaving 13 bases between the germline ends. The CDR3 totals 12 residues. PCR employed 60 Vbeta and 13 Jbeta primers. Only in-frame clones appear in the TCRdb table, and some are missing; sequencing was by immunoSEQ multiplex PCR. This table has around 130,000 clones, roughly 80% appearing once. The chain uses TRBV19 and TRBJ1-2; perhaps TRBD1 as D (5 bases). The sequence came from a woman between 55 and 75 years old in good health and CMV-seronegative. Sequenced input: PBMCs. The CDR3, as DNA: TGTGCCACGTTACAGGAGCTCTATGGCTACACCTTC. Its translation: CATLQELYGYTF.